Given below is one TCR beta chain in context. Its antigen is currently unknown. CDR1 SQVTM and CDR2 ANQGSEA come from the germline V gene. CDR3 length equals 13 residues. With 0 bases removed from V and 6 bases from J, the gap between germline ends came to 8 bases. Unique molecular identifiers were affixed to single, distinct cDNA molecules. TCRdb re-called the 5' RACE reads through MiXCR, storing one row per CDR3 protein. The sample yields tens of thousands of distinct CDR3 sequences, 5.3% seen once. These data originate in a study of early T cells in non-severe SARS-CoV-2 infection. In the study overall: Chains stayed unpaired after sequencing of bulk RNA from unsorted whole blood.

Study-wide results and caveats: VDJdb matching skewed toward anti-spike CD8 responses, missing private and CD4 specificities.

V gene TRBV29-1 combines with J gene TRBJ2-2; D is unresolved. The TCR originated in an adult who was a healthcare worker with PCR-confirmed SARS-CoV-2 infection or an uninfected control (not recorded which). The source material was whole blood. The CDR3 sequence: CSVEDGPAGELFF. The CDR3 DNA reads as TGCAGCGTTGAAGATGGTCCGGCCGGGGAGCTGTTTTTT.